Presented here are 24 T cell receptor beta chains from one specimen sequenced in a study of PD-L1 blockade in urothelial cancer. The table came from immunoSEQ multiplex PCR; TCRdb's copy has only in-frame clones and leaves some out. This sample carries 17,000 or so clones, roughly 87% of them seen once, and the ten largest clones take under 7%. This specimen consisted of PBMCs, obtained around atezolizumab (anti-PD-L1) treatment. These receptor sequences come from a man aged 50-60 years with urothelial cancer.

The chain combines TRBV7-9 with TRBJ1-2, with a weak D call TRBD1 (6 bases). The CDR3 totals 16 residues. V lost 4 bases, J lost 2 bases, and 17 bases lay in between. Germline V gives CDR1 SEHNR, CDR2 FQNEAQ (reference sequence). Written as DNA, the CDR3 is TGTGCCAGCAGCTCCCGGACAGTCCTCAAAAACTATGGCTACACCTTC. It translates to CASSSRTVLKNYGYTF.

The CDR3 DNA is TGTGCCAGCACCACCGGGGGCTACAATGAGCAGTTCTTC. Encoded protein: CASTTGGYNEQFF. V and J are TRBV11-1 and TRBJ2-1; tentative D call: TRBD2 (6 bases). The CDR3 length is 13 residues. The V end was cut by 7 bases, the J end by 3 bases, with 10 bases between. Germline V gene data show CDR1 as SGHAT and CDR2 as FQDESV (reference sequence).

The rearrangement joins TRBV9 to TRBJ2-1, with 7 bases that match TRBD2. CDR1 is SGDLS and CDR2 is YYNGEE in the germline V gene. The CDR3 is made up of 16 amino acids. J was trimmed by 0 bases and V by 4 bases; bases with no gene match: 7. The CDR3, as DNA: TGTGCCAGCAGCCTATCCGGCGGGAGCTCCTACAATGAGCAGTTCTTC. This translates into CASSLSGGSSYNEQFF. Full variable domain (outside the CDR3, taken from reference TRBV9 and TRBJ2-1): DSGVTQTPKHLITATGQRVTLRCSPRSGDLSVYWYQQSLDQGLQFLIQYYNGEERAKGNILERFSAQQFPDLHSELNLSSLELGDSALYFCASSLSGGSSYNEQFFGPGTRLTVL.

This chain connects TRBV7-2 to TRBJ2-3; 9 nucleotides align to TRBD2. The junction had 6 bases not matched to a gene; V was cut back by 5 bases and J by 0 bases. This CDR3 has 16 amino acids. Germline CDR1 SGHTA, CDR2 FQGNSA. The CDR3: CASSPRGGASTDTQYF. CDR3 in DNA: TGTGCCAGCAGCCCCCGCGGGGGGGCTAGCACAGATACGCAGTATTTT.

This CDR3 reads CAIRSRDSHYEQYF. The CDR3 region has the DNA TGTGCCATCAGGAGCCGGGACAGCCACTACGAGCAGTACTTC. V gene TRBV10-3 combines with J gene TRBJ2-7; 7 nucleotides line up with TRBD1. V lost 6 bases to trimming and J lost 3 bases; unmatched junction nucleotides: 8. This CDR3 has 14 residues. Looked up from germline, CDR1 is ENHRY and CDR2 is SYGVKD.

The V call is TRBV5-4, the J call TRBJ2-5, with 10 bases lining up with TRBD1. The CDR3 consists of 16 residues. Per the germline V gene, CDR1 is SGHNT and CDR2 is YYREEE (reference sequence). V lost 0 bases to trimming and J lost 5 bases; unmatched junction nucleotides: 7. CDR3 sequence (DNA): TGTGCCAGCAGCTTGGGGGACAGGGGATGGGAGGAGACCCAGTACTTC. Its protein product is CASSLGDRGWEETQYF.

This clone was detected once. CDR3 in amino acids: CASSKPGHGPHEQFF. CDR3 DNA: TGTGCCAGCAGTAAACCGGGACACGGCCCCCATGAGCAGTTCTTC. The gene calls are TRBV6-5 and TRBJ2-1, with D perhaps matching TRBD1 (6 bases). There are 15 residues in the CDR3. Germline loops: CDR1 MNHEY, CDR2 SVGAGI. Trimming took off 5 bases at V and 8 bases at J, with 19 bases between the two ends.

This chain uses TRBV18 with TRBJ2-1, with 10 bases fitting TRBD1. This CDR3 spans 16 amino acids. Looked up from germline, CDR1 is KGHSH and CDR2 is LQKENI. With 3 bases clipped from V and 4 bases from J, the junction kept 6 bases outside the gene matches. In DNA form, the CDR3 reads TGTGCCAGCTCACCGGAGTGGGACAGGGGATACAATGAGCAGTTCTTC. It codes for CASSPEWDRGYNEQFF.

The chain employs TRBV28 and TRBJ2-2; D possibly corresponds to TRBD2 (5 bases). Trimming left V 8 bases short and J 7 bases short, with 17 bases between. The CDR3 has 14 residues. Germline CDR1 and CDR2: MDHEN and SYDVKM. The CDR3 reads CASHSGEDSGELFF. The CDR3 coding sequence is TGTGCCAGCCACTCCGGGGAAGATAGCGGGGAGCTGTTTTTT. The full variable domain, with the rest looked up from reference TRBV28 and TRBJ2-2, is DVKVTQSSRYLVKRTGEKVFLECVQDMDHENMFWYRQDPGLGLRLIYFSYDVKMKEKGDIPEGYSVSREKKERFSLILESASTNQTSMYLCASHSGEDSGELFFGEGSRLTVL.

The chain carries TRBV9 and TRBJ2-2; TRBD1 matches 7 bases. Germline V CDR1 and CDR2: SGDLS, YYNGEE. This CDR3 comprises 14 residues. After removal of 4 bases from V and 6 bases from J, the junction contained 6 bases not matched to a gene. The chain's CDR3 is CASSIGQESGELFF. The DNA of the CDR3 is TGTGCCAGCAGCATTGGACAGGAGTCCGGGGAGCTGTTTTTT. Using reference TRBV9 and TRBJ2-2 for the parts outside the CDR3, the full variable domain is DSGVTQTPKHLITATGQRVTLRCSPRSGDLSVYWYQQSLDQGLQFLIQYYNGEERAKGNILERFSAQQFPDLHSELNLSSLELGDSALYFCASSIGQESGELFFGEGSRLTVL.

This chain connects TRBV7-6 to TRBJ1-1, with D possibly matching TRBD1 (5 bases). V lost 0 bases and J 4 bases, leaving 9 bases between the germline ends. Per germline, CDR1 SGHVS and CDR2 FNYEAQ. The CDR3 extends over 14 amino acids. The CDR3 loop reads CASSLAGRATEAFF. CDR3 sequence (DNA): TGTGCCAGCAGCTTAGCGGGCAGGGCCACTGAAGCTTTCTTT.

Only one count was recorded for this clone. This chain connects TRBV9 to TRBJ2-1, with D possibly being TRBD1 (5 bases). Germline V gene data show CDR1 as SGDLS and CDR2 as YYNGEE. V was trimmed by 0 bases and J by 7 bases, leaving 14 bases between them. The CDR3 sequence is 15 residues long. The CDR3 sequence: CASSVGAGLLNEQFF. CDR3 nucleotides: TGTGCCAGCAGCGTAGGGGCAGGGCTACTAAATGAGCAGTTCTTC. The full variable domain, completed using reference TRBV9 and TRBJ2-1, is DSGVTQTPKHLITATGQRVTLRCSPRSGDLSVYWYQQSLDQGLQFLIQYYNGEERAKGNILERFSAQQFPDLHSELNLSSLELGDSALYFCASSVGAGLLNEQFFGPGTRLTVL.

The CDR3, as DNA: TGTGCCAGCAGCTTGGACGGGACAGGGGGCATTAACTATGGCTACACCTTC. It codes for CASSLDGTGGINYGYTF. The chain links TRBV7-3 to TRBJ1-2; 12 bases align to TRBD1. This CDR3 region has 17 residues. Per the germline V gene, CDR1 is SGHTA and CDR2 is FQGTGA. The J segment lost 1 base and the V segment lost 3 bases, leaving 6 bases of the junction unmatched.

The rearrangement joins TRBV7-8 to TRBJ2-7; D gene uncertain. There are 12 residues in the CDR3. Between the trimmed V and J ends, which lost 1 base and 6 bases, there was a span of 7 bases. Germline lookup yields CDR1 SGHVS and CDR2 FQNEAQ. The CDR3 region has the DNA TGTGCCAGCAGCTTAGGAAACGGCGAGCAGTACTTC. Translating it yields CASSLGNGEQYF.

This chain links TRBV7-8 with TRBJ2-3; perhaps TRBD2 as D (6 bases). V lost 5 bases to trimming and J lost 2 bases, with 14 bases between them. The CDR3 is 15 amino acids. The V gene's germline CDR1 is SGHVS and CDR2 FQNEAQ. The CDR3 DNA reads TGTGCCAGCAGCCGAAGAAGCGGGTTCACAGATACGCAGTATTTT. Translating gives CASSRRSGFTDTQYF. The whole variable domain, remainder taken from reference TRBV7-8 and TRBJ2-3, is GAGVSQSPRYKVAKRGQDVALRCDPISGHVSLFWYQQALGQGPEFLTYFQNEAQLDKSGLPSDRFFAERPEGSVSTLKIQRTQQEDSAVYLCASSRRSGFTDTQYFGPGTRLTVL.

CDR3 in amino acids: CASGSPSGGAETQYF. CDR3 nucleotide sequence: TGTGCTAGTGGTTCGCCTAGCGGGGGGGCCGAGACCCAGTACTTC. The J gene is TRBJ2-5, the V gene TRBV12-5; 12 bases match TRBD2. Germline assignment: CDR1 LGHNT and CDR2 FRNRAP. V lost 4 bases and J lost 5; bases outside the gene matches: 5. This CDR3 has 15 amino acids.

CDR3 region: CASSTTGSGANVLTF. The CDR3 DNA follows: TGTGCCAGCAGCACTACAGGGTCTGGGGCCAACGTCCTGACTTTC. The rearrangement joins TRBV28 to TRBJ2-6; possible D gene TRBD1, 6 bases. The CDR3 is made up of 15 amino acids. V gave up 6 bases and J gave up 1 base, with 10 bases separating them. The germline CDR1 and CDR2 sequences are MDHEN and SYDVKM.

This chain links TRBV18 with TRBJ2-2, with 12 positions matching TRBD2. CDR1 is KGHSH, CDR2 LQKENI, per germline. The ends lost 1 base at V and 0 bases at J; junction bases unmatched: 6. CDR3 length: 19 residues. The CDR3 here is CASSPRLLAGGPNTGELFF. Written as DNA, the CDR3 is TGTGCCAGCTCACCACGACTCCTAGCGGGAGGGCCGAACACCGGGGAGCTGTTTTTT.

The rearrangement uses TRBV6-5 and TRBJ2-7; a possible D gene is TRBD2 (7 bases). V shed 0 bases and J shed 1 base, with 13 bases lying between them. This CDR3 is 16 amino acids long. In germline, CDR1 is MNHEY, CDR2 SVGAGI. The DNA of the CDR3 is TGTGCCAGCAGTTACTCGGGGGGGCCCCTATCCTACGAGCAGTACTTC. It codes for CASSYSGGPLSYEQYF.

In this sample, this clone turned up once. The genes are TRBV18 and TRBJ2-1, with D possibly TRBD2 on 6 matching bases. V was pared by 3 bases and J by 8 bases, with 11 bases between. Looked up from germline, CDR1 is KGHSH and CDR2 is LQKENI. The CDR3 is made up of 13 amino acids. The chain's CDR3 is CASSPERVHEQFF. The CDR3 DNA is TGTGCCAGCTCACCGGAGCGGGTCCATGAGCAGTTCTTC.

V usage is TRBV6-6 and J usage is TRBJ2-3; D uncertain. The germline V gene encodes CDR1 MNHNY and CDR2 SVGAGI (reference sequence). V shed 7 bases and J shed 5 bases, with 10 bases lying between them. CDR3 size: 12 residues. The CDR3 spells CASTTSGDTQYF. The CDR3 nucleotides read TGTGCCAGCACCACGTCAGGAGATACGCAGTATTTT.

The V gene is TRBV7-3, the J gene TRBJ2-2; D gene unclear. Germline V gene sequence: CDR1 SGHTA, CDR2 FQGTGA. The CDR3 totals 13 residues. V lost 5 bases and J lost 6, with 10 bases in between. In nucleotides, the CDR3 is TGTGCCAGCAGCCCCGGGTCCGCCGGGGAGCTGTTTTTT. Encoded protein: CASSPGSAGELFF.

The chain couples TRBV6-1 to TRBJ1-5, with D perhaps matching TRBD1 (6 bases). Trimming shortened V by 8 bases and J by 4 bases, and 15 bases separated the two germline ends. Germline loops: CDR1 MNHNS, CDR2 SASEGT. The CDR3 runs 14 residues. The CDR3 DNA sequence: TGTGCCAGCCTCAGGGGTTGGGGTAATCAGCCCCAGCATTTT. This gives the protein CASLRGWGNQPQHF.

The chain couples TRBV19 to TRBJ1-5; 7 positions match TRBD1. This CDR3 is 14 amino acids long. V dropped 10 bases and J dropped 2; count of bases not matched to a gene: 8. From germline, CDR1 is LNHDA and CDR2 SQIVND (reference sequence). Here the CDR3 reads CATSGGKGNQPQHF. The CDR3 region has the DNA TGTGCCACCTCAGGGGGTAAGGGCAATCAGCCCCAGCATTTT.